Below, one TCR beta chain is given with its context. From germline, CDR1 is MNHEY and CDR2 SVGEGT. The CDR3 consists of 13 residues. Trimming took 7 bases from V and 7 from J; bases not matched to a gene: 7. The data were obtained in a study of blood T cell repertoires in COVID-19. The age range of participants was roughly 18 to 90 years, with residence in around 22 US areas. Measured with immunoSEQ multiplex PCR; TCRdb has only the in-frame clones, and not every one. The table records 260,000 or so clones, around 85% of them present only once. This receptor was taken from a woman between 45 and 60 years old who had recovered from COVID-19. The V and J genes are TRBV6-2 or TRBV6-3 and TRBJ2-1; 7 bases match TRBD2. The sequencing sample was made of PBMCs or T cells enriched from blood (not recorded which). CDR3 bases: TGTGCCAGCACCCCGGGGGGAATTAATGAGCAGTTCTTC. Translated, it gives CASTPGGINEQFF.